Below, 23 T cell receptor beta chains from the same sample are listed, as sequenced in a study of shared clonotypes between healthy human individuals. Assay: immunoSEQ multiplex PCR; the TCRdb copy retains only in-frame clones and omits some. The sample lists 2 million to 2.5 million clones, 93% occurring once. Sequencing was carried out using naive CD4+ T cells from PBMCs. The subset denotes: CD45RA+ positively selected. The receptor set was obtained from a man aged 18 to 29 in good health. Some clones in this sample may be carry-over from other donors' samples.

V is TRBV29-1 and J is TRBJ2-1, with 14 bases fitting TRBD2. Germline CDR1 is SQVTM and CDR2 is ANQGSEA. The CDR3 loop spans 20 amino acids. The V segment lost 1 base and the J segment 2 bases; nucleotides outside the gene matches: 13. The CDR3 here is CSVEGGTSGSYLVTYNEQFF. CDR3 DNA: TGCAGCGTTGAAGGTGGGACTAGCGGGAGCTACCTAGTTACCTACAATGAGCAGTTCTTC.

As for this clone: Other DNA sequences from this sample encode an identical CDR3 as well. J is TRBJ2-3 and V is TRBV5-4; D gene unclear. CDR3 length equals 11 residues. The germline CDR1 and CDR2 sequences are SGHNT and YYREEE (reference sequence). V lost 0 bases, J lost 6 bases, and 2 bases lay in between. As DNA, the CDR3 is TGTGCCAGCAGCTTGGGCGATACGCAGTATTTT. This sequence encodes CASSLGDTQYF.

V usage is TRBV2 and J usage is TRBJ1-4, with D perhaps TRBD1 (6 bases). Germline lookup yields CDR1 SNHLY and CDR2 FYNNEI. The CDR3 runs 14 residues. The germline V and J ends were trimmed by 6 bases and 4 bases, with 12 bases remaining between them. CDR3 nucleotide sequence: TGTGCCAGCAGGCCAGGGACACGTAATGAAAAACTGTTTTTT. Translating it yields CASRPGTRNEKLFF.

This rearrangement joins TRBV5-1 to TRBJ2-6; D call uncertain. The CDR3 loop spans 15 amino acids. Germline lookup yields CDR1 SGHRS and CDR2 YFSETQ. The V end lost 2 bases, the J end lost 0 bases, and 6 bases lay between the germline ends. This CDR3 is CASSFSPSGANVLTF. CDR3 in DNA: TGCGCCAGCAGCTTCTCACCCTCTGGGGCCAACGTCCTGACTTTC. The full variable domain, in which reference TRBV5-1 and TRBJ2-6 provide the parts outside the CDR3, is KAGVTQTPRYLIKTRGQQVTLSCSPISGHRSVSWYQQTPGQGLQFLFEYFSETQRNKGNFPGRFSGRQFSNSRSEMNVSTLELGDSALYLCASSFSPSGANVLTFGAGSRLTVL.

CDR3 loop: CASSRNRAGHSYNEQFF. CDR3 DNA sequence: TGCGCCAGCAGCCGCAACAGAGCGGGCCACTCCTACAATGAGCAGTTCTTC. The genes are TRBV4-1 and TRBJ2-1; tentative D call: TRBD2 (6 bases). Germline CDR1 reads MGHRA; CDR2 reads YSYEKL. The CDR3 consists of 17 residues. Trimming stripped 4 bases from V and 0 bases from J, with 16 bases between.

The chain is built from TRBV5-4 and TRBJ2-3, with 7 bases matching TRBD1. There are 16 residues in the CDR3. The germline gives CDR1 SGHNT, CDR2 YYREEE (reference sequence). The V and J ends lost 4 bases and 3 bases, in that order; junction bases with no gene match: 11. The chain's CDR3 is CASSLPRTGGTDTQYF. The CDR3 bases are TGTGCCAGCAGCCTCCCACGGACAGGTGGAACAGATACGCAGTATTTT.

The genes are TRBV4-2 and TRBJ2-1; the D is unclear. The CDR3 covers 13 residues. CDR1 is LGHNA, CDR2 YNFKEQ, per germline. The V gene lost 0 bases and the J gene lost 5 bases, with 5 bases spanning the gap. CDR3 nucleotides: TGTGCCAGCAGCCAAGAAAGGGACAATGAGCAGTTCTTC. Residues: CASSQERDNEQFF.

The V and J genes are TRBV5-4 and TRBJ1-2; D is perhaps TRBD1 (6 bases). Germline CDR1 SGHNT, CDR2 YYREEE (reference sequence). Trimming removed 7 bases from V and 7 bases from J, with 23 bases in between. CDR3 length: 15 amino acids. In DNA form, the CDR3 reads TGTGCCAGCGCCCCGGGGGGCCGGACCGCTGGTGGCTACACCTTC. Its translation is CASAPGGRTAGGYTF.

The chain carries TRBV7-3 and TRBJ1-6; D uncertain. The CDR3 loop spans 14 amino acids. The germline CDR1 and CDR2 sequences are SGHTA and FQGTGA. Trimming removed 4 bases from V and 4 bases from J, with 8 bases in between. CDR3 nucleotides: TGTGCCAGCAGCTCAGGATCGTATAATTCACCCCTCCACTTT. Encoded protein: CASSSGSYNSPLHF.

J is TRBJ2-7 and V is TRBV4-2; possible D gene TRBD2, 5 bases. This CDR3 comprises 15 residues. CDR1 is LGHNA and CDR2 is YNFKEQ in the germline V gene. The V end lost 0 bases, the J end lost 3 bases, and 12 bases lay between the germline ends. The CDR3 sequence is CASSQDRASFYEQYF. CDR3 coding DNA: TGTGCCAGCAGCCAAGATCGGGCTAGCTTCTACGAGCAGTACTTC.

The chain uses TRBV6-1 and TRBJ2-3; 7 bases are a match to TRBD2. V was pared by 3 bases and J by 4 bases, with 7 bases of the junction left unmatched. Germline loops: CDR1 MNHNS, CDR2 SASEGT. The CDR3 is 15 residues long. CDR3 protein: CASSEASGWADTQYF. CDR3 nucleotides: TGTGCCAGCAGTGAGGCTAGCGGTTGGGCAGATACGCAGTATTTT.

The chain carries TRBV30 and TRBJ2-7; 7 bases are a match to TRBD1. Germline V CDR1 and CDR2: GTSNPN, SVGIG (reference sequence). After removal of 2 bases from V and 1 base from J, the junction contained 8 bases not matched to a gene. The CDR3 contains 15 residues. CDR3 sequence: CAWSKPGTASYEQYF. DNA for the CDR3: TGTGCCTGGAGTAAACCCGGGACAGCATCCTACGAGCAGTACTTC.

This clone was counted between two and nine times. The chain uses TRBV30 and TRBJ1-5; a weak D match, TRBD1 (6 bases). CDR3 length: 12 amino acids. Trimming pared 2 bases from V and 9 bases from J, leaving 11 bases between. Per the germline V gene, CDR1 is GTSNPN and CDR2 is SVGIG (reference sequence). CDR3 nucleotides: TGTGCCTGGAGTTCTGGGGGCCCGCCCCAGCATTTT. As protein: CAWSSGGPPQHF.

This chain links TRBV7-3 with TRBJ1-1; D is unresolved. V was cut by 5 bases and J by 4 bases, with 11 bases left in between. Germline CDR1 and CDR2: SGHTA and FQGTGA. The CDR3 contains 13 residues. The CDR3: CASSTSKITEAFF. As DNA, the CDR3 is TGTGCCAGCAGCACGTCAAAGATCACTGAAGCTTTCTTT.

The rearrangement links TRBV5-6 to TRBJ1-2; 11 bases are shared with TRBD1. V was pared by 4 bases and J by 6 bases, with 5 bases of the junction left unmatched. The CDR3 spans 14 residues. The germline V gene encodes CDR1 SGHDT and CDR2 YYEEEE. Here the CDR3 reads CASSTDRGRDGYTF. The CDR3 bases are TGTGCCAGCAGCACGGACAGGGGGCGAGATGGCTACACCTTC.

The table lists this clone with a count of one. The gene calls are TRBV5-5 and TRBJ2-7, with TRBD2 identical over 9 bases. CDR1 is SGHKS, CDR2 YYEKEE, per germline (reference sequence). The CDR3 has 15 amino acids. Trimming at V came to 2 bases and at J to 5 bases, leaving 8 bases not matched to a gene. CDR3 region: CASSFDAGGTHEQYF. Here the CDR3 DNA reads TGTGCCAGCAGCTTCGATGCGGGAGGGACCCACGAGCAGTACTTC.

This chain links TRBV28 with TRBJ2-3, with TRBD1 as a possible D gene (5 bases). The V gene lost 6 bases and the J gene lost 4 bases, with 20 bases spanning the gap. This CDR3 contains 16 residues. Germline V CDR1 and CDR2: MDHEN, SYDVKM. The CDR3: CASSPDIGVWADTQYF. Here the CDR3 DNA reads TGTGCCAGCAGCCCGGATATAGGGGTTTGGGCAGATACGCAGTATTTT.

The chain joins TRBV27 to TRBJ2-7, with 14 positions matching TRBD2. From germline, CDR1 is MNHEY and CDR2 SMNVEV (reference sequence). The length of the CDR3 is 16 residues. Losses at the gene ends were 5 bases for V and 0 bases for J; bases not matched to a gene: 3. The DNA for the CDR3 is TGTGCCAGCAGTGAGGGGACTAGCGGGAGCTCCTACGAGCAGTACTTC. Translating gives CASSEGTSGSSYEQYF.

This chain connects TRBV25-1 to TRBJ1-1; 8 nucleotides match TRBD1. This CDR3 spans 15 amino acids. Trimming cost V 5 bases and J 1 base; bases outside gene matches: 6. The germline CDR1 and CDR2 sequences are MGHDK and SYGVNS. CDR3 DNA sequence: TGTGCCAGCAGTCGCGGACAGGGAACGAACACTGAAGCTTTCTTT. Residues: CASSRGQGTNTEAFF.

The gene calls are TRBV5-1 and TRBJ2-5; possibly TRBD2 for D (5 bases). There are 15 residues in the CDR3. Trimming left V 4 bases short and J 9 bases short, with 22 bases between. Germline lookup yields CDR1 SGHRS and CDR2 YFSETQ. This CDR3 is CASSHDGLPLAAQYF. For the CDR3, the DNA is TGCGCCAGCAGCCACGACGGACTGCCCCTCGCGGCCCAGTACTTC.

The V gene is TRBV29-1, the J gene TRBJ2-7, with 10 bases aligning to TRBD1. The V gene end was trimmed by 6 bases and the J gene end by 3 bases; junction bases not matched to a gene: 14. From germline, CDR1 is SQVTM and CDR2 ANQGSEA. CDR3 size: 16 residues. CDR3 region: CSVAGVRQGAYYEQYF. The CDR3 region has the DNA TGCAGCGTCGCCGGAGTAAGACAGGGGGCATACTACGAGCAGTACTTC.

J is TRBJ1-3 and V is TRBV28; D perhaps matches TRBD1 (5 bases). The CDR3 runs to 15 residues. From germline, CDR1 is MDHEN and CDR2 SYDVKM. The ends were cut back, 7 bases at V and 2 bases at J, with 15 bases in the middle. The CDR3 spells CASTVRWGPGNTIYF. CDR3 nucleotides: TGTGCCAGCACCGTGCGGTGGGGACCTGGAAACACCATATATTTT. Filled out from reference TRBV28 and TRBJ1-3, the complete variable domain reads DVKVTQSSRYLVKRTGEKVFLECVQDMDHENMFWYRQDPGLGLRLIYFSYDVKMKEKGDIPEGYSVSREKKERFSLILESASTNQTSMYLCASTVRWGPGNTIYFGEGSWLTVV.

This clone came up once. This rearrangement joins TRBV2 to TRBJ2-7; 9 bases fit TRBD1. V lost 7 bases and J lost 3; bases outside the gene matches: 10. This CDR3 has 15 amino acids. Germline CDR1 SNHLY, CDR2 FYNNEI. In nucleotides, the CDR3 is TGTGCCAGCACTTCCCCCCGGACAGGGGTCTACGAGCAGTACTTC. This codes for CASTSPRTGVYEQYF.